This T cell receptor beta chain was sequenced for a study of Graves' ophthalmopathy and Graves' hyperthyroidism (dated by TCRdb to 2017 to 2018). Study-wide context: Peripheral blood samples were taken at the time of initial diagnosis, before any treatment was given. T-cell repertoires of thyroid tissue and blood were compared in 5 or 6 hyperthyroidism patients. A discovery set of about 99 patients (roughly 43 ophthalmopathy, about 58 stable hyperthyroidism) was enrolled to explore V-J signatures distinguishing ophthalmopathy from hyperthyroidism. For independent validation, a separate cohort was made up of roughly 19 hyperthyroidism patients plus 17 patients who later progressed from hyperthyroidism to ophthalmopathy. In total, 135 blood samples were TCR-sequenced: 40 to 45 ophthalmopathy, roughly 77 hyperthyroidism and about 17 hyperthyroidism-to-ophthalmopathy patients. The study used signatures of the TCR beta repertoire to tell Graves' ophthalmopathy apart from Graves' hyperthyroidism and to predict which patients would progress to ophthalmopathy. Following sampling, methimazole starting at 30 mg daily was administered to hyperthyroidism patients, and high-dose intravenous methylprednisolone was administered to ophthalmopathy patients. Points the paper makes about the study in general: The 13-signature model separated ophthalmopathy from stable hyperthyroidism with approximately 90% sensitivity and 81.08% specificity in cross-validation, and 80%/75% in the test set. Sample size was not statistically predetermined, and group allocation was not concealed from the investigators. Most of the expanded thyroid clonotypes with a frequency above 0.001 were also detected in blood, and it was suggested that the thyroid immune response may be reflected by blood repertoires. In validation, the model predicted ophthalmopathy progression with 55% to 71% sensitivity and roughly 72% specificity; eleven to twelve predicted patients were CT-confirmed with GO in a median of approximately 6.5 months.

This clonotype was seen repeatedly, ten times or more. What this receptor recognizes is not known. Per-base qualities were not stored, and no clone one base away is much larger. TCR beta CDR3 regions were amplified from RNA transcripts for repertoire sequencing. The first round was an RT-PCR using HTBI primers with the Qiagen OneStep RT-PCR kit, and this first round was followed by a second-round multiplex PCR, then size selection and purification. Sequencing of the libraries was carried out on an Illumina HiSeq2000 in paired-end mode with 100 bp reads. Under the source paper's analysis protocol: Reads were processed with SOAPnuke, discarding reads with adapters, uncalled bases, mean Phred below 15, or no exact constant-primer or identifier match. High-quality paired reads were merged with COPE v1.2.5. Unique nucleotide sequences were defined as clonotypes and aligned to IMGT TRB V, D and J references using MiTCR v1.1. The analysis was limited to V-J combinations with a frequency above 0.0001, which together covered around 99% of the repertoires. A TCR clonal expansion and chaos score per V-J combination was defined as the ratio of F50 clonal expansion to chaos observed in the TCRdist matrix. Welch's t-statistics and random forest were used to reduce the features to approximately 13 V-J combinations, which were then used as input to a naive Bayes classifier. Thyroid-blood repertoire similarity was quantified with the Morisita-Horn index. The public reads were reanalyzed by TCRdb: fastp trimming at Q25, MiXCR alignment, in-frame beta chains only. One record per CDR3 amino acid sequence lists the most common genes and DNA. TCRdb's processing, not the authors', yielded these V and J calls. Present in this sample are a few hundred thousand distinct CDR3 sequences, approximately 17% of which were seen just once. Of the sample, roughly 2.3% falls within the top ten clones.

The CDR3, from cysteine to phenylalanine, totals 17 residues. Here the CDR3 DNA is all that survives: 51 bases in frame from base 1. CDR1 SGHTA and CDR2 FQGTGA were looked up in the germline V gene. Trimming accounts for 4 bases at V and 5 bases at J, while the number of junction bases matched to no gene is 11. A patient counted as having stable hyperthyroidism if there was no progression to ophthalmopathy within 18 months of follow-up. The hyperthyroidism patients were 18 to 65 years old and newly diagnosed, with a disease duration of less than 2 months. Anyone with other autoimmune diseases, uncontrolled infections, pregnancy or lactation was excluded from the study. Diagnosis relied on clinical symptoms, serum thyroxine, TRAb, thyroid ultrasound and orbital computed tomography. Using Ficoll-Paque density gradient centrifugation, PBMCs were isolated from 9.5 to 10 ml of fresh peripheral blood. Trizol reagent was used to extract the total RNA, and its quality was then checked on an Agilent 2100 Bioanalyzer.

The rearranged chain carries TRBV7-3 and TRBJ2-2; a stretch of 9 junction bases matches TRBD2. Sequences were obtained from peripheral blood. The sequence came from an adult woman with stable Graves' hyperthyroidism. The sequenced DNA is TGTGCCAGCAGCTCGGTTACGGGACTAGCAAGTACCGGGGAGCTGTTTTTT. This sequence encodes CASSSVTGLASTGELFF.